Following are 25 T cell receptor beta chains from one sample sequenced in a study of CD8+CD57+ T cells in acquired aplastic anemia. Using genomic DNA as the template, TCR beta VDJ and CDR3 profiling was carried out. TCRdb reprocessed the reads with MiXCR, giving one entry per CDR3 protein. This table has around 200,000 distinct CDR3 sequences, about half appearing once. Material: sorted CD4+, CD8+, or CD8+CD57+ T cells (not recorded which) from PBMCs. Source of these receptors: a human donor in good health, serving as a control.

This clonotype came up a few times. V usage is TRBV6-4 and J usage is TRBJ1-1; D unresolved. V gave up 9 bases and J gave up 1 base, with 15 bases separating them. Looked up from germline, CDR1 is MRHNA and CDR2 is SNTAGT. The CDR3 has 14 residues. CDR3 bases: TGTGCCAGTTCTTTAGAACCTGGGAACACTGAAGCTTTCTTT. Its protein product is CASSLEPGNTEAFF.

V usage is TRBV10-3 and J usage is TRBJ1-2, with 11 positions matching TRBD1. V lost 4 bases to trimming and J lost 2 bases; unmatched junction nucleotides: 3. The CDR3 runs to 15 residues. The germline V gene encodes CDR1 ENHRY and CDR2 SYGVKD. CDR3 residues: CAISGTGGANYGYTF. In DNA form, the CDR3 reads TGTGCCATCAGTGGGACAGGGGGCGCGAACTATGGCTACACCTTC.

The gene calls are TRBV2 and TRBJ1-3; 8 bases match TRBD1. The V segment lost 6 bases and the J segment 5 bases; nucleotides outside the gene matches: 9. The CDR3 spans 15 residues. The germline V gene has CDR1 SNHLY and CDR2 FYNNEI. Here the CDR3 reads CASRTGDRPRNTIYF. CDR3 nucleotides: TGTGCCAGCAGGACAGGGGACAGGCCTCGAAACACCATATATTTT.

This clonotype was counted ten times or more. The chain has TRBV24-1 and TRBJ2-5; 7 nucleotides line up with TRBD2. Germline trimming cut 2 bases from V and 3 bases from J; bases unmatched to any gene: 14. CDR1 and CDR2 from the germline V gene are KGHDR and SFDVKD. The length of the CDR3 is 18 residues. In DNA, the CDR3 is TGTGCCACCAGTGATTGGAAACCCGCGGGGGAGCACAAAGAGACCCAGTACTTC. It codes for CATSDWKPAGEHKETQYF.

This chain joins TRBV7-8 and TRBJ2-5; the match to TRBD2 covers 13 bases. The CDR3 has 15 amino acids. Per germline, CDR1 SGHVS and CDR2 FQNEAQ. The V gene end was trimmed by 4 bases and the J gene end by 6 bases; junction bases not matched to a gene: 5. The CDR3 region is CASSYRTSGGKTQYF. CDR3 in DNA: TGTGCCAGCAGCTATCGGACTAGCGGGGGTAAGACCCAGTACTTC.

V and J are TRBV10-1 and TRBJ2-5; 7 bases are shared with TRBD2. CDR1 is WNHNN, CDR2 SYGVQD, per germline (reference sequence). Trimming removed 6 bases from V and 7 bases from J; junction bases left unmatched: 8. CDR3 size: 13 residues. The CDR3 nucleotides read TGCGCCAGCAGGGCGGGAGCCGACGCGACCCAGTACTTC. It is translated as CASRAGADATQYF.

The CDR3 DNA reads TGTGCCAGCAGTCCCTCGTGGGCAGCTAGCTCCTACGAGCAGTACTTC. It encodes CASSPSWAASSYEQYF. The J gene is TRBJ2-7, the V gene TRBV7-2; D remains unclear. Per the germline V gene, CDR1 is SGHTA and CDR2 is FQGNSA. The ends were cut back, 6 bases at V and 0 bases at J, with 18 bases in the middle. This CDR3 is built from 16 residues.

The chain has TRBV2 and TRBJ1-5; D unresolved. Germline-derived CDR1 and CDR2 are SNHLY and FYNNEI. Trimming cost V 8 bases and J 9 bases, with 17 bases left between them. The CDR3 sequence is 13 residues long. Written as DNA, the CDR3 is TGTGCCAGCGTGCTAACAGCCCCGAGGCCCCAGCATTTT. It translates to CASVLTAPRPQHF.

This clonotype was seen at least ten times. The rearrangement links TRBV6-2 or TRBV6-3 to TRBJ2-3; 8 nucleotides line up with TRBD2. Trimming removed 6 bases from V and 5 bases from J; junction bases left unmatched: 4. The V gene's germline CDR1 is MNHEY and CDR2 SVGEGT. The CDR3 runs to 13 residues. CDR3 residues: CASRLAGRDTQYF. The CDR3 bases are TGTGCCAGCAGGTTAGCGGGGAGAGATACGCAGTATTTT.

V and J are TRBV24-1 and TRBJ1-2, with 9 bases aligning to TRBD1. Germline CDR1 reads KGHDR; CDR2 reads SFDVKD. The J segment lost 6 bases and the V segment lost 4 bases, leaving 8 bases of the junction unmatched. This CDR3 contains 15 residues. Written as DNA, the CDR3 is TGTGCCACCAGTGACCACGGACAGGGGAGGGATGGCTACACCTTC. Protein product: CATSDHGQGRDGYTF.

The chain couples TRBV11-2 to TRBJ2-4; D remains ambiguous. Per the germline V gene, CDR1 is SGHAT and CDR2 is FQNNGV. With 5 bases removed from V and 0 bases from J, the gap between germline ends came to 17 bases. The CDR3 is 17 amino acids. In DNA form, the CDR3 reads TGTGCCAGCAGCCTGAGTTTTGGGCCCATAGCCAAAAACATTCAGTACTTC. Its protein is CASSLSFGPIAKNIQYF.

This rearrangement joins TRBV20-1 to TRBJ1-2; 8 bases match TRBD1. The germline V gene encodes CDR1 DFQATT and CDR2 SNEGSKA (reference sequence). The ends lost 4 bases at V and 6 bases at J; junction bases unmatched: 7. This CDR3 contains 13 residues. This CDR3 is CSATQPGGHGYTF. CDR3 nucleotide sequence: TGCAGTGCTACCCAACCAGGGGGCCATGGCTACACCTTC.

The chain is built from TRBV10-3 and TRBJ2-5; no firm D call. CDR1 ENHRY and CDR2 SYGVKD come from the germline V gene. This CDR3 spans 12 amino acids. Deletions cut 4 bases from V and 1 base from J, with 4 bases between. This chain's CDR3 is CAISVSQETQYF. The CDR3 DNA is TGTGCCATCAGTGTGTCCCAAGAGACCCAGTACTTC.

The chain carries TRBV15 and TRBJ1-1; D not resolved. From germline, CDR1 is LNHNV and CDR2 YYDKDF (reference sequence). This CDR3 is built from 14 residues. Trimming cost V 3 bases and J 5 bases, with 13 bases left between them. Written as DNA, the CDR3 is TGTGCCACCAGCAGCCGACTCGGGTGGACTGAAGCTTTCTTT. Residues: CATSSRLGWTEAFF. Combining the CDR3 with reference TRBV15 and TRBJ1-1 gives the whole variable domain DAMVIQNPRYQVTQFGKPVTLSCSQTLNHNVMYWYQQKSSQAPKLLFHYYDKDFNNEADTPDNFQSRRPNTSFCFLDIRSPGLGDTAMYLCATSSRLGWTEAFFGQGTRLTVV.

The sample holds many counts of this clonotype. This chain joins TRBV14 and TRBJ2-7; TRBD1 might be the D (5 bases). This CDR3 is built from 15 residues. Germline CDR1 and CDR2: SGHDN and FVKESK. Trimming removed 3 bases from V and 2 bases from J, with 14 bases in between. The CDR3 sequence is CASSHATAATYEQYF. The CDR3 bases are TGTGCCAGCAGCCACGCGACAGCAGCAACCTACGAGCAGTACTTC.

The chain links TRBV20-1 to TRBJ1-2, with 7 bases that match TRBD1. V trimming: 2 bases; J trimming: 3 bases; junction bases outside the gene matches: 6. This CDR3 is built from 14 residues. Germline lookup yields CDR1 DFQATT and CDR2 SNEGSKA (reference sequence). CDR3 sequence (DNA): TGCAGTGCTAGATTCGGGGACAGCCACTATGGCTACACCTTC. Translated: CSARFGDSHYGYTF.

This clonotype was counted ten times or more. V is TRBV10-2 and J is TRBJ2-7; TRBD1 is a possible D gene (5 bases). This CDR3 is built from 14 residues. Trimming removed 3 bases at V and 9 bases at J, with 18 bases between. Germline loops: CDR1 WSHSY, CDR2 SAAADI. Written as DNA, the CDR3 is TGCGCCAGCAGTGAACAGACAGCTTACTCATCGCAGTACTTC. It translates to CASSEQTAYSSQYF.

This rearrangement joins TRBV2 to TRBJ2-1; TRBD1 matches at 9 bases. With 0 bases clipped from V and 8 bases from J, the junction kept 8 bases outside the gene matches. Germline loops: CDR1 SNHLY, CDR2 FYNNEI. CDR3 length: 16 residues. CDR3 loop: CASSEALWTGAHEQFF. The CDR3 coding sequence is TGTGCCAGCAGTGAAGCGCTTTGGACAGGGGCCCATGAGCAGTTCTTC.

The rearrangement uses TRBV7-9 and TRBJ1-4, with 12 bases identical to TRBD1. In germline, CDR1 is SEHNR, CDR2 FQNEAQ (reference sequence). V gave up 3 bases and J gave up 8 bases; unmatched junction bases: 28. The CDR3 is 23 amino acids. In DNA form, the CDR3 reads TGTGCCAGCAGCTTGTCCTACTTGGATCCCGCATACTTATTAGGGACAGGGGGCGAAAAACTGTTTTTT. It is translated as CASSLSYLDPAYLLGTGGEKLFF. Combining the CDR3 with reference TRBV7-9 and TRBJ1-4 gives the whole variable domain DTGVSQNPRHKITKRGQNVTFRCDPISEHNRLYWYRQTLGQGPEFLTYFQNEAQLEKSRLLSDRFSAERPKGSFSTLEIQRTEQGDSAMYLCASSLSYLDPAYLLGTGGEKLFFGSGTQLSVL.

The chain has TRBV6-5 and TRBJ1-1, with D uncertain. Germline loops: CDR1 MNHEY, CDR2 SVGAGI. CDR3 size: 14 residues. V was pared by 9 bases and J by 3 bases, with 17 bases between. CDR3 loop: CASTLRPSDTEAFF. Written as DNA, the CDR3 is TGTGCCAGTACCCTAAGACCGTCCGACACTGAAGCTTTCTTT.

The genes are TRBV6-2 or TRBV6-3 and TRBJ2-1, with D perhaps assigned TRBD1 or TRBD2 (6 bases each). The CDR3 loop spans 18 amino acids. CDR1 MNHEY and CDR2 SVGEGT come from the germline V gene. V gave up 0 bases and J gave up 6 bases, with 21 bases separating them. The CDR3 protein is CASSYSRGRVGLSNEQFF. The CDR3 coding sequence is TGTGCCAGCAGTTACTCCAGGGGCAGGGTCGGACTAAGCAATGAGCAGTTCTTC.

There are many counts of this clonotype. The chain carries TRBV20-1 and TRBJ1-5; a weak D match, TRBD1 (6 bases). The germline V gene has CDR1 DFQATT and CDR2 SNEGSKA (reference sequence). The V gene lost 0 bases and the J gene lost 6 bases, with 15 bases spanning the gap. The CDR3 is made up of 15 amino acids. This CDR3 is CSARDRGGLRQPQHF. CDR3 sequence (DNA): TGCAGTGCTAGAGATCGAGGGGGACTCCGTCAGCCCCAGCATTTT.

This clonotype was seen many times. The J gene is TRBJ1-1, the V gene TRBV5-6; D is unclear. V lost 2 bases, J lost 0 bases, and 8 bases lay in between. Germline V gene data show CDR1 as SGHDT and CDR2 as YYEEEE. CDR3 length: 14 residues. This CDR3 reads CASSFVTLNTEAFF. The CDR3 DNA is TGTGCCAGCAGCTTCGTGACACTGAACACTGAAGCTTTCTTT.

This clonotype was seen repeatedly, ten times or more. V and J are TRBV11-2 and TRBJ1-1; D uncertain. The V end lost 5 bases, the J end lost 1 base, and 11 bases lay between the germline ends. Germline V lookup: CDR1 SGHAT, CDR2 FQNNGV. The CDR3 runs 14 residues. CDR3 in amino acids: CASSLNTWNTEAFF. For the CDR3, the DNA is TGTGCCAGCAGCCTGAATACATGGAACACTGAAGCTTTCTTT.

V and J are TRBV2 and TRBJ2-3; 12 nucleotides match TRBD2. The CDR3 loop spans 18 amino acids. J gave up 4 bases and V 2 bases, and 10 bases lay outside the gene matches. Germline values: CDR1 SNHLY, CDR2 FYNNEI. The CDR3 here is CASSERWTSGNPPDTQYF. As DNA, the CDR3 is TGTGCCAGCAGTGAACGTTGGACTAGCGGGAATCCCCCAGATACGCAGTATTTT.